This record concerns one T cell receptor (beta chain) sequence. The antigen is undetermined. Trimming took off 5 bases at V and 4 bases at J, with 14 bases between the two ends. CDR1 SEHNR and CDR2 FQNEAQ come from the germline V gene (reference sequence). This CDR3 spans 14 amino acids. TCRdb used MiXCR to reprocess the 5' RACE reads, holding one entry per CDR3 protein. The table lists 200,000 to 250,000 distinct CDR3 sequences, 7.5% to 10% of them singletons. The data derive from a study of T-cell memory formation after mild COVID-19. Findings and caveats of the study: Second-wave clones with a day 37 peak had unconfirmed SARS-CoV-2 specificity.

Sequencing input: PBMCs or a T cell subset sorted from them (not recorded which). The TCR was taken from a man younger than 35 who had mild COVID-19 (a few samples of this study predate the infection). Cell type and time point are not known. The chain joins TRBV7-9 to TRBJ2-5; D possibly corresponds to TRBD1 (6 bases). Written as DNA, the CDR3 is TGTGCCAGCAGCCTACAGGGTTTACGAGAGACCCAGTACTTC. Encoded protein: CASSLQGLRETQYF. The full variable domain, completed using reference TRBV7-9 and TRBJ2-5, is DTGVSQNPRHKITKRGQNVTFRCDPISEHNRLYWYRQTLGQGPEFLTYFQNEAQLEKSRLLSDRFSAERPKGSFSTLEIQRTEQGDSAMYLCASSLQGLRETQYFGPGTRLLVL.